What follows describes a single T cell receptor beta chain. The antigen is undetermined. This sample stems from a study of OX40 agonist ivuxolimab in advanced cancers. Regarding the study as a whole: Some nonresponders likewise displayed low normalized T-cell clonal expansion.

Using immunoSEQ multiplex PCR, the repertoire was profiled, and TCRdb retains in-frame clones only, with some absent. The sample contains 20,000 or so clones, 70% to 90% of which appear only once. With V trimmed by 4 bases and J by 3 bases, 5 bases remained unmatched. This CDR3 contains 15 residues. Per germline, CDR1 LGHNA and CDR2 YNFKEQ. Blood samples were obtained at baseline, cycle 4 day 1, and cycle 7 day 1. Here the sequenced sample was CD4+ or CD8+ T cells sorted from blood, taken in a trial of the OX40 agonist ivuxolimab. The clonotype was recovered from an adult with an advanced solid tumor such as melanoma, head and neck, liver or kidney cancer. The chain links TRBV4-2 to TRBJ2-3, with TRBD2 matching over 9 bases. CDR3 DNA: TGTGCCAGCAGCCTACCGGGACTAGCAACAGATACGCAGTATTTT. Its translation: CASSLPGLATDTQYF.